The 3 T cell receptor beta chains below all came from one sample that was sequenced in a study of lymphopenia after photon versus proton radiotherapy. Assay used: immunoSEQ multiplex PCR; TCRdb lists only in-frame clones, some missing. The table has 50,000 to 60,000 clones, more than 85% seen once. The sequences come from peripheral blood, collected from a patient treated with photon-based radiotherapy. These receptors all stem from a woman aged 40 to 50 with cholangiocarcinoma.

The CDR3 sequence: CASSLNRDRNQPQHF. The CDR3 coding sequence is TGTGCCAGCAGCCTCAACCGGGACAGGAACCAGCCCCAGCATTTT. The rearrangement links TRBV6-6 to TRBJ1-5; TRBD1 matches at 8 bases. CDR3 length: 15 residues. V dropped 6 bases and J dropped 7; count of bases not matched to a gene: 11. Germline V gene sequence: CDR1 MNHNY, CDR2 SVGAGI (reference sequence).

CDR3 sequence (DNA): TGTGCCAGCGTATGGGACAGGGGAGTATCCTACAATGAGCAGTTCTTC. The encoded protein is CASVWDRGVSYNEQFF. The chain recombines TRBV2 with TRBJ2-1, with TRBD1 matching over 10 bases. The CDR3 totals 16 residues. Germline trimming cut 8 bases from V and 1 base from J; bases unmatched to any gene: 8. Germline CDR1 and CDR2: SNHLY and FYNNEI.

The chain employs TRBV5-1 and TRBJ1-6; D perhaps matches TRBD1 (5 bases). This CDR3 has 17 residues. The ends were cut back, 3 bases at V and 4 bases at J, with 17 bases in the middle. The germline gives CDR1 SGHRS, CDR2 YFSETQ. The CDR3 coding sequence is TGCGCCAGCAGCTCCGCGGGAGTGACAGAATATAATTCACCCCTCCACTTT. Encoded protein: CASSSAGVTEYNSPLHF. The full variable domain, with the rest looked up from reference TRBV5-1 and TRBJ1-6, is KAGVTQTPRYLIKTRGQQVTLSCSPISGHRSVSWYQQTPGQGLQFLFEYFSETQRNKGNFPGRFSGRQFSNSRSEMNVSTLELGDSALYLCASSSAGVTEYNSPLHFGNGTRLTVT.